Shown below are 12 T cell receptor beta chains from a single sample sequenced in a study of T-cell memory formation after mild COVID-19. In TCRdb, the 5' RACE reads were re-called with MiXCR into one record per CDR3 protein. There are 100,000 to 130,000 distinct CDR3 sequences in the sample; roughly a sixth occur only once, and roughly 6% lies in the top ten. Sequenced: PBMCs or a T cell subset sorted from them (not recorded which). All receptors derive from a man between 18 and 35 years old who had mild COVID-19 (a few samples of this study predate the infection). Cell type and time point are not known.

This clonotype was observed a few times. CDR3 sequence (DNA): TGCGCCAGCAGCTTGAGCCTAGCGGGGGACCCATACAATGAGCAGTTCTTC. It translates to CASSLSLAGDPYNEQFF. The rearrangement links TRBV5-1 to TRBJ2-1, with 10 bases that match TRBD2. Per germline, CDR1 SGHRS and CDR2 YFSETQ. The CDR3 contains 17 residues. V dropped 1 base and J dropped 4; count of bases not matched to a gene: 8.

This clonotype came up a few times. CDR3 protein: CASSTRAAQYF. The DNA for the CDR3 is TGTGCCAGCAGTACCAGGGCGGCCCAGTACTTC. The chain employs TRBV25-1 and TRBJ2-5; D may be TRBD1 (5 bases). The CDR3 has 11 residues. Germline CDR1 and CDR2: MGHDK and SYGVNS. The V gene lost 5 bases and the J gene lost 9 bases, with 10 bases spanning the gap.

This clonotype was observed a handful of times. The gene calls are TRBV7-9 and TRBJ2-7; D unresolved. The V and J ends lost 3 bases and 9 bases respectively, with 9 bases between them. This CDR3 spans 11 amino acids. Germline V gives CDR1 SEHNR, CDR2 FQNEAQ (reference sequence). The CDR3 DNA reads TGTGCCAGCAGCTTGACGGGCCGGCAGTACTTC. This sequence encodes CASSLTGRQYF.

The CDR3 loop is CASSQDGAGLDRYEQYF. CDR3 coding DNA: TGCGCCAGCAGCCAAGACGGCGCGGGACTAGACCGTTACGAGCAGTACTTC. J is TRBJ2-7 and V is TRBV4-3, with TRBD2 identical over 8 bases. This CDR3 has 17 amino acids. V shed 0 bases and J 4 bases; nucleotides not matched to a gene: 11. The germline V gene encodes CDR1 LGHNA and CDR2 YSLEER.

This clonotype showed up just once. The chain combines TRBV2 with TRBJ1-4, with D unclear. V was cut by 2 bases and J by 11 bases, with 12 bases left in between. This CDR3 comprises 13 residues. CDR1 SNHLY and CDR2 FYNNEI come from the germline V gene. CDR3 loop: CASSEQPAQKLFF. The CDR3 DNA sequence: TGTGCCAGCAGTGAACAGCCTGCGCAGAAACTGTTTTTT.

This clonotype was observed many times. The chain employs TRBV7-2 and TRBJ2-5; 7 nucleotides line up with TRBD1. The CDR3 runs to 14 residues. CDR1 and CDR2 from the germline V gene are SGHTA and FQGNSA. V lost 4 bases and J lost 5; bases outside the gene matches: 7. The CDR3 sequence is CASSSQTGPETQYF. The CDR3 coding sequence is TGTGCCAGCAGCTCACAGACAGGGCCGGAGACCCAGTACTTC.

This clonotype showed up just once. V and J are TRBV20-1 and TRBJ1-4; D is ambiguous. Germline assignment: CDR1 DFQATT and CDR2 SNEGSKA (reference sequence). V was shortened by 7 bases and J by 7 bases, with 16 bases between the two germline ends. The CDR3 spans 13 residues. The chain's CDR3 is CSVGIGHGEKLFF. CDR3 DNA sequence: TGCAGTGTGGGGATCGGGCATGGTGAAAAACTGTTTTTT.

This chain links TRBV28 with TRBJ1-2, with no clear D. This CDR3 contains 10 residues. Germline V gives CDR1 MDHEN, CDR2 SYDVKM. V lost 10 bases, J lost 8 bases, and 11 bases lay in between. CDR3 DNA sequence: TGTGCCACCAACACGTTCGGCTACACCTTC. Translating gives CATNTFGYTF.

This clonotype has a handful of counts. This chain links TRBV6-2 or TRBV6-3 with TRBJ2-7, with a possible D match to TRBD1 (6 bases). Germline V gives CDR1 MNHEY, CDR2 SVGEGT. This CDR3 region has 13 residues. Trimming took off 4 bases at V and 6 bases at J, with 13 bases between the two ends. The CDR3 sequence is CASSLRQAREQYV. The CDR3 DNA is TGTGCCAGCAGTTTAAGACAGGCCCGCGAGCAGTACGTC.

CDR3 sequence: CASKGGNWEKLFF. The CDR3 DNA follows: TGTGCCAGCAAAGGGGGTAATTGGGAAAAACTGTTTTTT. This chain links TRBV6-6 with TRBJ1-4; D is perhaps TRBD1 (6 bases). Germline loops: CDR1 MNHNY, CDR2 SVGAGI (reference sequence). The V end lost 7 bases, the J end lost 8 bases, and 14 bases lay between the germline ends. The CDR3 has 13 amino acids.

This clonotype was counted many times. This chain uses TRBV20-1 with TRBJ1-2; D gene uncertain. Trimming took 1 base from V and 5 from J, leaving 14 bases between them. The CDR3 extends over 14 amino acids. Germline V gives CDR1 DFQATT, CDR2 SNEGSKA (reference sequence). This chain's CDR3 is CSARVSRRFYGYTF. In DNA, the CDR3 is TGCAGTGCTAGAGTGAGTAGAAGATTTTATGGCTACACCTTC.

V is TRBV12-3 or TRBV12-4 and J is TRBJ2-5; D unresolved. The CDR3 runs to 13 residues. Trimming left V 7 bases short and J 5 bases short, with 14 bases between. The CDR3, as DNA: TGTGCCAGCACCCTCGGCATATTCGAGACCCAGTACTTC. Amino acid sequence: CASTLGIFETQYF.